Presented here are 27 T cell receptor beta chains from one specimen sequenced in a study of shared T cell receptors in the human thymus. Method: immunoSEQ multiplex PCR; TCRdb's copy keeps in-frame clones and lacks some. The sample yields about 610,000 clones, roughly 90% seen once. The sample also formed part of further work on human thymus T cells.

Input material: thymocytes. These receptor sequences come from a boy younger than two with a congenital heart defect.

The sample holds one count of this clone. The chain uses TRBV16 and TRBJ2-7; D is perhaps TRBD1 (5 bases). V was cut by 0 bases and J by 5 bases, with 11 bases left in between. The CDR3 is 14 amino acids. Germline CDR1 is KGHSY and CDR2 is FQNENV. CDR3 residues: CASSQSPGNDEQYF. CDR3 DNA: TGTGCCAGCAGCCAATCTCCAGGGAACGACGAGCAGTACTTC. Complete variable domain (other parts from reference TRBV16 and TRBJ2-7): GEEVAQTPKHLVRGEGQKAKLYCAPIKGHSYVFWYQQVLKNEFKFLISFQNENVFDETGMPKERFSAKCLPNSPCSLEIQATKLEDSAVYFCASSQSPGNDEQYFGPGTRLTVT.

The CDR3 coding sequence is TGCAGCGTGGCGGGACAGCCTAACTATGGCTACACCTTC. Translating gives CSVAGQPNYGYTF. The chain joins TRBV29-1 to TRBJ1-2; 7 nucleotides align to TRBD1. Germline CDR1 SQVTM, CDR2 ANQGSEA. CDR3 length equals 13 residues. J gave up 0 bases and V 6 bases, and 4 bases lay outside the gene matches.

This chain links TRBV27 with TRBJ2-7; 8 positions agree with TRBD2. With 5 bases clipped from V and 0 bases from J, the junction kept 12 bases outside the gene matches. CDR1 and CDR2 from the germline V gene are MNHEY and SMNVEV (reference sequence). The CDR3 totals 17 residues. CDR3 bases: TGTGCCAGCAGTAGACTGGGGGCCGGGACTAGCTCCTACGAGCAGTACTTC. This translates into CASSRLGAGTSSYEQYF.

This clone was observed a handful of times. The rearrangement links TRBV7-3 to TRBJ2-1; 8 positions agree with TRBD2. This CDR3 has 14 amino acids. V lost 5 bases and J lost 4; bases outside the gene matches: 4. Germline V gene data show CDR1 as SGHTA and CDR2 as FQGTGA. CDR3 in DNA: TGTGCCAGCAGCCCCGGGGGGGCGTACAATGAGCAGTTCTTC. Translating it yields CASSPGGAYNEQFF.

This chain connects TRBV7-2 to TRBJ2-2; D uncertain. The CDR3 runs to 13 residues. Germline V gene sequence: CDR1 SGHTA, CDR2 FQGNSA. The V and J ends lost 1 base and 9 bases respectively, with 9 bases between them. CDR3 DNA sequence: TGTGCCAGCAGCTTAGGCGGCGGTCGGGAGCTGTTTTTT. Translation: CASSLGGGRELFF. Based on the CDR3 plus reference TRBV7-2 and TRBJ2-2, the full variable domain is GAGVSQSPSNKVTEKGKDVELRCDPISGHTALYWYRQSLGQGLEFLIYFQGNSAPDKSGLPSDRFSAERTGGSVSTLTIQRTQQEDSAVYLCASSLGGGRELFFGEGSRLTVL.

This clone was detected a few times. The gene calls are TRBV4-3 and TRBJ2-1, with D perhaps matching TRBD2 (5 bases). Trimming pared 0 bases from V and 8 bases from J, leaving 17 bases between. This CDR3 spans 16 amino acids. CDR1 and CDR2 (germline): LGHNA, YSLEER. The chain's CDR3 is CASSQDRASGSDEQFF. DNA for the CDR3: TGCGCCAGCAGCCAAGATCGCGCTAGTGGGAGCGATGAGCAGTTCTTC.

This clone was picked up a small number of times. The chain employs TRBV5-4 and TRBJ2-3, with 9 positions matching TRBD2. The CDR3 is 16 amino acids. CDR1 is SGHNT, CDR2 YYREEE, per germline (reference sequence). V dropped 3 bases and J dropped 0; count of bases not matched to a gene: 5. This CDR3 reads CASSSPGLASTDTQYF. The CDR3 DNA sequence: TGTGCCAGCAGCTCCCCGGGACTAGCCAGCACAGATACGCAGTATTTT.

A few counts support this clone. CDR3 amino acids: CASSTGQAGGETQYF. In DNA, the CDR3 is TGTGCCAGCAGTACGGGACAGGCCGGGGGAGAGACCCAGTACTTC. The gene calls are TRBV6-5 and TRBJ2-5; 8 bases map to TRBD1. CDR1 and CDR2 from the germline V gene are MNHEY and SVGAGI. The CDR3 has 15 residues. Trimming at V came to 5 bases and at J to 4 bases, leaving 9 bases not matched to a gene.

CDR3 amino acids: CAIHTSDGTQYF. CDR3 sequence (DNA): TGTGCCATTCACACTAGCGATGGGACCCAGTACTTC. This chain uses TRBV5-8 with TRBJ2-5, with 7 positions matching TRBD2. CDR3 length: 12 residues. CDR1 and CDR2 from the germline V gene are SGHTS and YDEGEE. V dropped 9 bases and J dropped 7; count of bases not matched to a gene: 9.

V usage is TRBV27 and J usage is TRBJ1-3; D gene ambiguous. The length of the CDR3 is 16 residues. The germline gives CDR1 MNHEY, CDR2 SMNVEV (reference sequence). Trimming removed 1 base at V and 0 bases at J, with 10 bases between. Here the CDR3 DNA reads TGTGCCAGCAGTTTATGGTACCCGAGCTCTGGAAACACCATATATTTT. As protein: CASSLWYPSSGNTIYF.

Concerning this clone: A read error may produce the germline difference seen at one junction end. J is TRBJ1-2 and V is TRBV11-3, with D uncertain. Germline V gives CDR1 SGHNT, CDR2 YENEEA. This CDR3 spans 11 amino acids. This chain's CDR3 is CASSDAGSFGF. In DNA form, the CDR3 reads TGTGCCAGCAGCGACGCCGGATCTTTCGGGTTC.

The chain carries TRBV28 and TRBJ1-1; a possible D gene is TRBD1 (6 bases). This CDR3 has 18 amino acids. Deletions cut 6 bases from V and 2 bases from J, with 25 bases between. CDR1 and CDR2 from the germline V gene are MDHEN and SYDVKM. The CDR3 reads CASRPSQSRGEVNTEAFF. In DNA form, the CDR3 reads TGTGCCAGCAGACCGAGCCAATCCAGGGGAGAGGTTAACACTGAAGCTTTCTTT.

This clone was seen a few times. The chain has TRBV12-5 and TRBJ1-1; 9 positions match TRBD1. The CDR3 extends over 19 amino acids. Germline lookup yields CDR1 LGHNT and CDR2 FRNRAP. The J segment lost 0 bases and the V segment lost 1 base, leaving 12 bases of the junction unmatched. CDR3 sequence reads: CASGLAPGQGRFVNTEAFF. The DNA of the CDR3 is TGTGCTAGTGGTTTGGCCCCGGGACAGGGAAGGTTCGTGAACACTGAAGCTTTCTTT.

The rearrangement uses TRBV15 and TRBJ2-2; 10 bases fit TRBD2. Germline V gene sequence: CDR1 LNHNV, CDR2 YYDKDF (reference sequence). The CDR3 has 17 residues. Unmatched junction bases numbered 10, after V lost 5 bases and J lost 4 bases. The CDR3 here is CATSSRIAGGSTGELFF. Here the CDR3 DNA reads TGTGCCACCAGCTCTAGAATAGCGGGAGGCTCCACCGGGGAGCTGTTTTTT.

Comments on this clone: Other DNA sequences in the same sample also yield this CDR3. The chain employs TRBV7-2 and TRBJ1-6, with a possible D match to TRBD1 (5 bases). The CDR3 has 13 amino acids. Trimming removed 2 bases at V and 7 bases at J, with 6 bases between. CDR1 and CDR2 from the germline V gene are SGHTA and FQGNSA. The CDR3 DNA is TGTGCCAGCAGCTTACAGGGAAATTCACCCCTCCACTTT. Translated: CASSLQGNSPLHF.

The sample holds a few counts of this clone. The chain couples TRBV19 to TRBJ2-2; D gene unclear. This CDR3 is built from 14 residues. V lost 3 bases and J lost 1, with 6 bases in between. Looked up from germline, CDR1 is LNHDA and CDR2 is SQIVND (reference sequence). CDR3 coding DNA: TGTGCCAGTAGTATGACACTGAACACCGGGGAGCTGTTTTTT. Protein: CASSMTLNTGELFF. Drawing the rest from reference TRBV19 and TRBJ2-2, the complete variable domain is DGGITQSPKYLFRKEGQNVTLSCEQNLNHDAMYWYRQDPGQGLRLIYYSQIVNDFQKGDIAEGYSVSREKKESFPLTVTSAQKNPTAFYLCASSMTLNTGELFFGEGSRLTVL.

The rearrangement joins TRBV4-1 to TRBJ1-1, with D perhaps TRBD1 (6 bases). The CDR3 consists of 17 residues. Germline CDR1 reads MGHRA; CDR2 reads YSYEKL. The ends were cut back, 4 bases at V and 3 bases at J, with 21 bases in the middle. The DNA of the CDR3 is TGCGCCAGCAGCCCCCGCGGGGGCGCGAGTATCGACACTGAAGCTTTCTTT. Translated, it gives CASSPRGGASIDTEAFF.

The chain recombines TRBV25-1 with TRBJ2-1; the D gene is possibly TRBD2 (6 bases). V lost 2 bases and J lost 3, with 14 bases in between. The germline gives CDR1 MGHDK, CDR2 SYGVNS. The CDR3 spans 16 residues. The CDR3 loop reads CASSEQVAESYNEQFF. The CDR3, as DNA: TGTGCCAGCAGTGAACAAGTAGCGGAAAGCTACAATGAGCAGTTCTTC. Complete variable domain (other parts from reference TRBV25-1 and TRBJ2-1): EADIYQTPRYLVIGTGKKITLECSQTMGHDKMYWYQQDPGMELHLIHYSYGVNSTEKGDLSSESTVSRIRTEHFPLTLESARPSHTSQYLCASSEQVAESYNEQFFGPGTRLTVL.

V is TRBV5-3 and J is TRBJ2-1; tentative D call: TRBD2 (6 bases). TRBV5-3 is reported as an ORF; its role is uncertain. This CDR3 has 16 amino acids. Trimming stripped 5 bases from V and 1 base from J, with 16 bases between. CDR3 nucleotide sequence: TGTGCCAGAAGTTTCGGAGGGCCTGGATCCTACAATGAGCAGTTCTTC. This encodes CARSFGGPGSYNEQFF.

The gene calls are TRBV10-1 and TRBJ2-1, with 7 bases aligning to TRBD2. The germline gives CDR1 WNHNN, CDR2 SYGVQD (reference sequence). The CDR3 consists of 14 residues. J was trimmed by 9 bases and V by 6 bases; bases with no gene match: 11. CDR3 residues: CASRGERDGGEQFF. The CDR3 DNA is TGCGCCAGCAGGGGGGAGCGGGACGGAGGTGAGCAGTTCTTC.

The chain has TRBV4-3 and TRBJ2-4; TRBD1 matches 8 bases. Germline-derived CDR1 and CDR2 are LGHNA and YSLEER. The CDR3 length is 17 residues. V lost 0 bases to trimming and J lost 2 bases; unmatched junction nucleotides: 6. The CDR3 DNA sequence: TGCGCCAGCAGCCAAGAAGTGGGGGACAGGTCCAAAAACATTCAGTACTTC. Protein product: CASSQEVGDRSKNIQYF.

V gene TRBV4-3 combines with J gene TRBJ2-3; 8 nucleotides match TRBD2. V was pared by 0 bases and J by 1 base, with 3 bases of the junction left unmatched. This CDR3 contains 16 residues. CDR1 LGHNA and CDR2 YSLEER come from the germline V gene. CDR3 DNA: TGCGCCAGCAGCCAAGATACGGGGGGGCGCACAGATACGCAGTATTTT. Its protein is CASSQDTGGRTDTQYF.

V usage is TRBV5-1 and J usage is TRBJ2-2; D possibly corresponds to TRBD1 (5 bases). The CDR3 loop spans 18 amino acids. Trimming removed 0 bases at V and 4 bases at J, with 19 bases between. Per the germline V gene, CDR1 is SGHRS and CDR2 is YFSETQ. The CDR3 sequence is CASSLGIQDSVLTGELFF. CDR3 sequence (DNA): TGCGCCAGCAGCTTGGGGATACAGGATTCCGTTCTCACCGGGGAGCTGTTTTTT.

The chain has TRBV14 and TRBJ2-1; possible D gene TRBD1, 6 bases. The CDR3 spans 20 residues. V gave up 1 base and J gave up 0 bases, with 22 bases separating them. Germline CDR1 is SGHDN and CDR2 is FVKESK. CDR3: CASSQVPVGALYFSYNEQFF. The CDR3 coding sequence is TGTGCCAGCAGCCAAGTCCCTGTGGGGGCCCTCTATTTCTCCTACAATGAGCAGTTCTTC. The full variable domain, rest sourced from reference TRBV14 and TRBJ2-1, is EAGVTQFPSHSVIEKGQTVTLRCDPISGHDNLYWYRRVMGKEIKFLLHFVKESKQDESGMPNNRFLAERTGGTYSTLKVQPAELEDSGVYFCASSQVPVGALYFSYNEQFFGPGTRLTVL.

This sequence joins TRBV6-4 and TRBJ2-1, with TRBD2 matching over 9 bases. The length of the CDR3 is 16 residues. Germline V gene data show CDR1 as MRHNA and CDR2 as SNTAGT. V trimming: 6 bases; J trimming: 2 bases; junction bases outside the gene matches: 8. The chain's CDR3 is CASSWSSGVTYNEQFF. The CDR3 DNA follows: TGTGCCAGCAGCTGGTCTAGCGGGGTTACCTACAATGAGCAGTTCTTC.

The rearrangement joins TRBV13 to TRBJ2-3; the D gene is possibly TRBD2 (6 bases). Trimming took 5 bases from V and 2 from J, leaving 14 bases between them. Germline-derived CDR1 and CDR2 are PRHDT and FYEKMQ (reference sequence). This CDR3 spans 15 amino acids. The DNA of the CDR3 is TGTGCCAGCAGCGTAAGGGACTGCATCACAGATACGCAGTATTTT. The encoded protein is CASSVRDCITDTQYF.

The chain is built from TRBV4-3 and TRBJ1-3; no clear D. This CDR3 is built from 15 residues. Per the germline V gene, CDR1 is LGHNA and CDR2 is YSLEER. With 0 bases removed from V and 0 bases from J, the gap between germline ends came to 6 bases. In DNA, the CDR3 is TGCGCCAGCAGCCAAGATGAGGCCTCTGGAAACACCATATATTTT. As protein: CASSQDEASGNTIYF.